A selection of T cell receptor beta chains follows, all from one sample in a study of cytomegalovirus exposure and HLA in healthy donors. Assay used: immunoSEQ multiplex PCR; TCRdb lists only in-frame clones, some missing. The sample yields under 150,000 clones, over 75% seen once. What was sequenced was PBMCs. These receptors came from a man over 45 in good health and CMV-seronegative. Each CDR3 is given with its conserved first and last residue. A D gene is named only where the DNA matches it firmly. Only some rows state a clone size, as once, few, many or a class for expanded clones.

CDR3: CALSLAGGQGEQFF; V: TRBV30; D: TRBD2; size: NA; J: TRBJ2-1
CDR3: CASSFGQNTEAFF; V: TRBV11-2; D: NA; size: NA; J: TRBJ1-1
CDR3: CASSPQGGGDTEAFF; V: TRBV18; D: NA; size: NA; J: TRBJ1-1
CDR3: CASRWGIGEQFF; V: TRBV28; D: NA; size: few; J: TRBJ2-1
CDR3: CASSGVAASTDTQYF; V: TRBV5-1; D: NA; size: NA; J: TRBJ2-3
CDR3: CASSGQFRDTQYF; V: TRBV6-1; D: NA; size: NA; J: TRBJ2-3
CDR3: CASSYDRNTEAFF; V: TRBV7-2; D: NA; size: NA; J: TRBJ1-1
CDR3: CASSLAAGNTDTQYF; V: TRBV7-9; D: TRBD2; size: NA; J: TRBJ2-3
CDR3: CASRTGGGLYEQYF; V: TRBV6-6; D: TRBD1; size: few; J: TRBJ2-7
CDR3: CASTFGLAGVGEQYF; V: TRBV6-1; D: TRBD2; size: few; J: TRBJ2-7
CDR3: CASRDRTSGSSDTQYF; V: TRBV11-2; D: TRBD2; size: NA; J: TRBJ2-3
CDR3: CASSDLAGRNDEQFF; V: TRBV10-2; D: TRBD2; size: NA; J: TRBJ2-1
CDR3: CASSQGLAGVDEQFF; V: TRBV7-3; D: TRBD2; size: NA; J: TRBJ2-1
CDR3: CASSAKQGQETQYF; V: TRBV9; D: NA; size: NA; J: TRBJ2-5
CDR3: CASMGAGGGQETQYF; V: TRBV6-5; D: TRBD1; size: few; J: TRBJ2-5
CDR3: CASSPNLRAPEFTGELFF; V: TRBV7-2; D: NA; size: NA; J: TRBJ2-2
CDR3: CASSENRARQPQHF; V: TRBV11-2; D: NA; size: NA; J: TRBJ1-5
CDR3: CASSSGTSGRGSGANVLTF; V: TRBV7-2; D: TRBD2; size: NA; J: TRBJ2-6
CDR3: CASSRGIANEKLFF; V: TRBV19; D: NA; size: NA; J: TRBJ1-4
CDR3: CASSKWRGLGTDTQYF; V: TRBV21-1; D: NA; size: NA; J: TRBJ2-3
CDR3: CASSDIAGVGDTQYF; V: TRBV5-1; D: TRBD2; size: NA; J: TRBJ2-3
CDR3: CASSQEAGTSFSYF; V: TRBV4-1; D: NA; size: once; J: TRBJ2-5
CDR3: CASSTNRGMNTEAFF; V: TRBV5-1; D: TRBD1; size: once; J: TRBJ1-1
CDR3: CASSLSGLNTGELFF; V: TRBV27; D: NA; size: few; J: TRBJ2-2
CDR3: CASSPPGTSNEKLFF; V: TRBV16; D: NA; size: NA; J: TRBJ1-4
CDR3: CASSLSGRGGELFF; V: TRBV11-2; D: TRBD2; size: NA; J: TRBJ2-2
CDR3: CASSLLGGETQYF; V: TRBV28; D: TRBD2; size: NA; J: TRBJ2-5
CDR3: CASRRSPSGLLF; V: TRBV28; D: NA; size: NA; J: TRBJ2-3
CDR3: CASREPPTKQFF; V: TRBV2; D: NA; size: NA; J: TRBJ2-1
CDR3: CASSPKPNEQYF; V: TRBV28; D: NA; size: once; J: TRBJ2-7
CDR3: CASSLGHPDQPQHF; V: TRBV28; D: NA; size: few; J: TRBJ1-5